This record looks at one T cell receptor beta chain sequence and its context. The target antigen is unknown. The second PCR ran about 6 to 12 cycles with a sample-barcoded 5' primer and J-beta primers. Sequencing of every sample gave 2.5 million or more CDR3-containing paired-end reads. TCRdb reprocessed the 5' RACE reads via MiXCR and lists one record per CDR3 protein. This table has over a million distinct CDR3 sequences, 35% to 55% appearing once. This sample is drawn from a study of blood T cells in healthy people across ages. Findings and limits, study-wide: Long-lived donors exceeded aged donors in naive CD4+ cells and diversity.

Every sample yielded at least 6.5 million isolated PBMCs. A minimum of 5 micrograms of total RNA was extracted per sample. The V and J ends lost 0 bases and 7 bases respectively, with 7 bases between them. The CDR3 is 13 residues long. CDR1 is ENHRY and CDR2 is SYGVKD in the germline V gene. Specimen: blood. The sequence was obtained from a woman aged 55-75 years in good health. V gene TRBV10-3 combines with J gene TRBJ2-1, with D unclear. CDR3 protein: CAISESTVNEQFF. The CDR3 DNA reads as TGTGCCATCAGTGAGTCAACTGTAAATGAGCAGTTCTTC.